The 5 T cell receptor beta chains presented below share a single source sample, sequenced in a study of CD8 T cells in Susac syndrome. 0.5 to 1 ug RNA was reverse transcribed with random hexamers. One entry per CDR3 protein results from TCRdb running MiXCR on the immunoSEQ multiplex PCR reads. The profile shows some 400,000 distinct CDR3 sequences, 85% of them singletons. The sample comprised CD8+ T cells from PBMCs. The source of these receptors is a human donor with multiple sclerosis.

This sequence joins TRBV5-1 and TRBJ2-3; perhaps TRBD2 as D (6 bases). CDR1 and CDR2 (germline): SGHRS, YFSETQ. Deletions cut 1 base from V and 4 bases from J, with 22 bases between. The CDR3 spans 18 residues. The CDR3 protein is CASSLNYRESTLPDTQYF. The CDR3 region has the DNA TGCGCCAGCAGCTTGAATTACCGGGAGTCCACCCTCCCAGATACGCAGTATTTT.

This chain links TRBV9 with TRBJ2-7; 7 bases map to TRBD2. Germline trimming cut 0 bases from V and 0 bases from J; bases unmatched to any gene: 3. Germline V gene sequence: CDR1 SGDLS, CDR2 YYNGEE. The CDR3 covers 15 residues. The CDR3 bases are TGTGCCAGCAGCGTAGGGGCGGGGGTCTCCTACGAGCAGTACTTC. Translation: CASSVGAGVSYEQYF.

CDR3 nucleotides: TGTGCCAGCAGTTTAGTCCCCAGACAGGGGAGTTACGAGCAGTACTTC. It codes for CASSLVPRQGSYEQYF. The chain has TRBV28 and TRBJ2-7; TRBD1 matches at 8 bases. The ends lost 2 bases at V and 4 bases at J; junction bases unmatched: 10. The CDR3 covers 16 residues. Germline V gene sequence: CDR1 MDHEN, CDR2 SYDVKM.

This clonotype showed up just a few times. This rearrangement joins TRBV20-1 to TRBJ2-7; a weak D match, TRBD2 (7 bases). Deletions cut 1 base from V and 1 base from J, with 23 bases between. The CDR3 has 18 residues. The V gene's germline CDR1 is DFQATT and CDR2 SNEGSKA (reference sequence). In DNA form, the CDR3 reads TGCAGTGCTAGAGGGACAGCTAGCGGCGAGAAGGGGTCCTACGAGCAGTACTTC. Translating it yields CSARGTASGEKGSYEQYF.

The rearrangement links TRBV4-1 to TRBJ2-3, with D perhaps TRBD1 (5 bases). V lost 0 bases, J lost 4 bases, and 5 bases lay in between. The CDR3 consists of 13 residues. Looked up from germline, CDR1 is MGHRA and CDR2 is YSYEKL. The CDR3 spells CASSQETADTQYF. As DNA, the CDR3 is TGCGCCAGCAGCCAAGAGACAGCAGATACGCAGTATTTT.